This TCR beta chain was profiled in a study of blood T cell repertoires in COVID-19. Across the study: The samples span acute and convalescent COVID-19 from the United States, Italy and Spain.

Original processing notes: Reference gene primer amplification in the assay estimated nucleated cell counts. Sequencing was performed with immunoSEQ multiplex PCR; in TCRdb, only in-frame clones are kept and a portion is missing. The DNA gave D and trimming, while V, J and clone size come from that table. The sample comprises 180,000 or so clones, approximately 81% of which are singletons, and 4.9% rests with the top ten. The CDR3 extends over 16 amino acids. The trim removed 0 bases at V and 7 bases at J, leaving 11 bases unmatched. The V gene's germline CDR1 is GTSNPN and CDR2 SVGIG (reference sequence).

V gene TRBV30 combines with J gene TRBJ1-2; 10 bases agree with TRBD1. This sequence was found in a woman of 80 years or more with acute or convalescent COVID-19. Sample: peripheral blood. The CDR3 nucleotides are TGTGCCTGGAGTGTACCGGGACAGGGGATCTTCCTTGGCTACACCTTC. As protein: CAWSVPGQGIFLGYTF.